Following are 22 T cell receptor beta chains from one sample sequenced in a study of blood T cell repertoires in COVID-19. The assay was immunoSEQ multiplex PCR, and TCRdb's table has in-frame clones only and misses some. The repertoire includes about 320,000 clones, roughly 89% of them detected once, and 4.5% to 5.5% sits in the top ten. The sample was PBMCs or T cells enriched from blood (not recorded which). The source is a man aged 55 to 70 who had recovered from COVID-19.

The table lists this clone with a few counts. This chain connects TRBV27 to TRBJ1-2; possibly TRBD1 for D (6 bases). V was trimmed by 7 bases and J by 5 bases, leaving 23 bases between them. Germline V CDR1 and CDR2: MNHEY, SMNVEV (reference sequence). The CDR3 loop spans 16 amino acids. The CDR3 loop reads CASTNPRTVDAYGYTF. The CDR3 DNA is TGTGCCAGCACCAACCCCCGGACAGTTGACGCTTATGGCTACACCTTC.

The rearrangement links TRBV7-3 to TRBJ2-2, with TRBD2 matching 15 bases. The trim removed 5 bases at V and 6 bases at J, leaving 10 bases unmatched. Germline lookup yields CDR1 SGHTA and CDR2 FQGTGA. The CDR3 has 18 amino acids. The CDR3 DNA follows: TGTGCCAGCAGCCCCGGACTAGCGGGAGGGTTAGGTCCCGGGGAGCTGTTTTTT. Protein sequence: CASSPGLAGGLGPGELFF.

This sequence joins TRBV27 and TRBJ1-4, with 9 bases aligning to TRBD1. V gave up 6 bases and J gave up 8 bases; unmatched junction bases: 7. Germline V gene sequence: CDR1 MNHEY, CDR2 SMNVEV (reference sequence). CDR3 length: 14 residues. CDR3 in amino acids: CASRLQGAGEKLFF. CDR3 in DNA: TGTGCCAGCAGATTACAGGGGGCTGGGGAAAAACTGTTTTTT.

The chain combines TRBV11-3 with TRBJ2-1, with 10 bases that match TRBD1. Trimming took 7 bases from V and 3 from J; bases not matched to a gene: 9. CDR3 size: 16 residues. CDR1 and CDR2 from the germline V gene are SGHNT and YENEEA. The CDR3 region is CASNSRQGADYNEQFF. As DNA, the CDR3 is TGTGCCAGCAACTCTCGACAGGGGGCTGACTACAATGAGCAGTTCTTC.

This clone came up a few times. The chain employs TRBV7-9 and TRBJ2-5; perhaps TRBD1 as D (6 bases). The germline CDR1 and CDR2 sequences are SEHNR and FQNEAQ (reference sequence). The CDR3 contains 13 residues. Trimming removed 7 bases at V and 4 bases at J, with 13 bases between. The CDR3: CASNLGRGETQYF. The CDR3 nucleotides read TGTGCCAGCAATTTGGGCAGGGGAGAGACCCAGTACTTC.

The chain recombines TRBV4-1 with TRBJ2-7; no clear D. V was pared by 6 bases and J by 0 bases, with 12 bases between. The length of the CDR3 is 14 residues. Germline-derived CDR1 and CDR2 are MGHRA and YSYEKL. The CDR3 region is CASRQTALSYEQYF. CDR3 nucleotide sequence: TGCGCCAGCAGGCAAACCGCGCTCTCCTACGAGCAGTACTTC.

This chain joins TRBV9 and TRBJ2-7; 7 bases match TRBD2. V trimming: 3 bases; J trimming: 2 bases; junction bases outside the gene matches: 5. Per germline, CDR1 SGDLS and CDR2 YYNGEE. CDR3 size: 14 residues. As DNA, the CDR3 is TGTGCCAGCAGCGCGACCGGGACTACCTACGAGCAGTACTTC. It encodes CASSATGTTYEQYF.

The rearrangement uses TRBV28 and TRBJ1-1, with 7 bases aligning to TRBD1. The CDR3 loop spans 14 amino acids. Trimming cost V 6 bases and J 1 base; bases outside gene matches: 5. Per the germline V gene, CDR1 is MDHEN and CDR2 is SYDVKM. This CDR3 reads CASRMGQTNTEAFF. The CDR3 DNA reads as TGTGCCAGCAGGATGGGACAGACGAACACTGAAGCTTTCTTT.

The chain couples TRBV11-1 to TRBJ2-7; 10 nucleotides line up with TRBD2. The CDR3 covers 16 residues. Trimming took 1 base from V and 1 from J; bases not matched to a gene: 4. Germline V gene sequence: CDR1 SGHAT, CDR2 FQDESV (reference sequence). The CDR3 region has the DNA TGTGCCAGCAGCTTAGTCGGGACTAGCGTTTCCTACGAGCAGTACTTC. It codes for CASSLVGTSVSYEQYF.

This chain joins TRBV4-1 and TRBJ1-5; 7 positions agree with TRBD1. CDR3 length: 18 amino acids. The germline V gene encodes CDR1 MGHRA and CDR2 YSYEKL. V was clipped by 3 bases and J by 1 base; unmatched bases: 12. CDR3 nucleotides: TGCGCCAGCAGCCAGCCCCTCAGAGGGGGCTTGAGCAATCAGCCCCAGCATTTT. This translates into CASSQPLRGGLSNQPQHF.

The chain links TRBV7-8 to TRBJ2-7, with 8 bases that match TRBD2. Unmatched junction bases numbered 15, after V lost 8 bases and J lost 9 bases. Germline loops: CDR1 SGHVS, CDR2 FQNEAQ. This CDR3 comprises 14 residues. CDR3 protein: CASAPGAGGPGQYF. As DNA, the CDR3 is TGTGCCAGCGCCCCGGGGGCGGGGGGCCCCGGGCAGTACTTC. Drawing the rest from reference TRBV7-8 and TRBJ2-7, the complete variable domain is GAGVSQSPRYKVAKRGQDVALRCDPISGHVSLFWYQQALGQGPEFLTYFQNEAQLDKSGLPSDRFFAERPEGSVSTLKIQRTQQEDSAVYLCASAPGAGGPGQYFGPGTRLTVT.

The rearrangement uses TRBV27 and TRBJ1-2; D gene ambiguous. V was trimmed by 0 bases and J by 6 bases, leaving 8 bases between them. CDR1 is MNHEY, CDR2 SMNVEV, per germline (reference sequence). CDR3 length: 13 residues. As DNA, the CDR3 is TGTGCCAGCAGTTTATCCGGTTTTGATGGCTACACCTTC. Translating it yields CASSLSGFDGYTF.

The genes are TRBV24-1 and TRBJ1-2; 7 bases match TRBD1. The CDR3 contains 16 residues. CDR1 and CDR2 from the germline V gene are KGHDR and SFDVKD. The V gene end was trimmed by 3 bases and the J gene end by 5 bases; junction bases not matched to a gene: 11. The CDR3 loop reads CATSDPQGGSYYGYTF. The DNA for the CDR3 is TGTGCCACCAGTGATCCTCAGGGGGGTTCATATTATGGCTACACCTTC.

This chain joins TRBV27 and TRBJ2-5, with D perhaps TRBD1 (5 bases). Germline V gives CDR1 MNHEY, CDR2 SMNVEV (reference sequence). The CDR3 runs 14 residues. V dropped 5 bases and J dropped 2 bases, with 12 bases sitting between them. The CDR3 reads CASSPWTSQETQYF. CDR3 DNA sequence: TGTGCCAGCAGTCCGTGGACAAGTCAAGAGACCCAGTACTTC.

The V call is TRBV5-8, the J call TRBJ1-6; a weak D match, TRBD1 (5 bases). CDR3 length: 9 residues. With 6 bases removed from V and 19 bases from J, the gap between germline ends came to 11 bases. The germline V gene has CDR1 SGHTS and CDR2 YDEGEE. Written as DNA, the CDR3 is TGTGCCAGCACCGCTAGGGGTCACTTT. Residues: CASTARGHF. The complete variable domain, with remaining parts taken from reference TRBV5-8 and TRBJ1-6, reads EAGVTQSPTHLIKTRGQQATLRCSPISGHTSVYWYQQALGLGLQFLLWYDEGEERNRGNFPPRFSGRQFPNYSSELNVNALELEDSALYLCASTARGHFGNGTRLTVT.

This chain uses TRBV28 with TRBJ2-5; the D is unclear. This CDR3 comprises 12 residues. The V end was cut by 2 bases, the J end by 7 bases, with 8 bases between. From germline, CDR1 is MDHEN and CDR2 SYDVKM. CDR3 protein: CASSLPPGTQYF. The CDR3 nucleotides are TGTGCCAGCAGTTTACCCCCGGGGACCCAGTACTTC.

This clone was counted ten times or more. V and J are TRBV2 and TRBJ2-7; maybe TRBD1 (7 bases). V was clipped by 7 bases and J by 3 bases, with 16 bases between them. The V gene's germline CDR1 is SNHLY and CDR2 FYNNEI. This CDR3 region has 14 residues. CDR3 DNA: TGTGCCAGCAAAACAGGGGACTCCTACTACGAGCAGTACTTC. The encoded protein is CASKTGDSYYEQYF.

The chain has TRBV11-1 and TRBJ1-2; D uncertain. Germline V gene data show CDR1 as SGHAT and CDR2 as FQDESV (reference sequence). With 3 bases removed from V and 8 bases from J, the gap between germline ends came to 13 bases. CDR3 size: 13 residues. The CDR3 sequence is CASSFRDLRGYTF. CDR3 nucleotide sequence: TGTGCCAGCAGCTTCCGGGATCTCCGGGGCTACACCTTC. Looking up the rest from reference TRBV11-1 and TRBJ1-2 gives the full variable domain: EAEVAQSPRYKITEKSQAVAFWCDPISGHATLYWYRQILGQGPELLVQFQDESVVDDSQLPKDRFSAERLKGVDSTLKIQPAELGDSAMYLCASSFRDLRGYTFGSGTRLTVV.

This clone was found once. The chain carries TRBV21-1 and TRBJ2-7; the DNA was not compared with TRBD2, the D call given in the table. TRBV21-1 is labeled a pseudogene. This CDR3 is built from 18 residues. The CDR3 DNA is TGTGCCAGCAGCAAAGTGGGCCCACTAGCGGGGAGCTCCTACGAGCAGTACTTC. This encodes CASSKVGPLAGSSYEQYF.

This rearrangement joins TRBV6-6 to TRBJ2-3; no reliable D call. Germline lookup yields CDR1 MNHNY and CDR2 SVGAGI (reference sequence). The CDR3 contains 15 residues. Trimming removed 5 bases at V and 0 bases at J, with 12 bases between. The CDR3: CASSPTLASTDTQYF. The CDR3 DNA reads TGTGCCAGCAGTCCGACTCTTGCTAGCACAGATACGCAGTATTTT.

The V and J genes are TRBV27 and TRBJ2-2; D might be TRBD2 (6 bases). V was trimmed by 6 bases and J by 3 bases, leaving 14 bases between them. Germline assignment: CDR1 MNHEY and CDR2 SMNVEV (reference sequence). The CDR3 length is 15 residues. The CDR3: CASRGGEWYTGELFF. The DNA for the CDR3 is TGTGCCAGCAGGGGGGGAGAATGGTACACCGGGGAGCTGTTTTTT.

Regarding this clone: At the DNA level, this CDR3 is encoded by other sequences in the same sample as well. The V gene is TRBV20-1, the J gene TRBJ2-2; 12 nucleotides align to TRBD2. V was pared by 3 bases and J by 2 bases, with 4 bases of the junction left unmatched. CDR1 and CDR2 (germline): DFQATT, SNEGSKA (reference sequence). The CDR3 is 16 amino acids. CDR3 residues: CSASSSGRANTGELFF. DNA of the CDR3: TGCAGTGCTAGTTCTAGCGGGAGGGCAAACACCGGGGAGCTGTTTTTT.